Following are 21 T cell receptor beta chains from one sample sequenced in a study of human T cells and chemical hapten exposure. Time point in this sample: pre-sensitization, week 0. The treatment was: therapeutic diphenylcyclopropenone sensitization with weekly scalp DPC. MiXCR, run by TCRdb on the RACE reads, gives a single entry per CDR3 protein. The repertoire consists of roughly 260,000 distinct CDR3 sequences, with 7.5% to 9% occurring once and the leading ten covering approximately 2.2%. Sequenced material: whole blood, taken in connection with sensitization to the hapten diphenylcyclopropenone (DPC). These receptors all stem from a woman aged 40-49 years with alopecia areata. Some clones in this sample may be carry-over from other donors' samples.

This chain uses TRBV20-1 with TRBJ2-3; D not resolved. The CDR3 loop spans 15 amino acids. V shed 4 bases and J shed 0 bases, with 14 bases lying between them. The V gene's germline CDR1 is DFQATT and CDR2 SNEGSKA (reference sequence). The chain's CDR3 is CSANRLGTSTDTQYF. As DNA, the CDR3 is TGCAGTGCTAATCGGCTGGGTACTAGCACAGATACGCAGTATTTT.

This clonotype was counted at least ten times. The J gene is TRBJ2-1, the V gene TRBV7-2; D is perhaps TRBD2 (6 bases). V lost 5 bases and J 3 bases, leaving 8 bases between the germline ends. Germline CDR1 reads SGHTA; CDR2 reads FQGNSA. This CDR3 region has 13 residues. CDR3: CASSRGSYNEQFF. The CDR3 nucleotides are TGTGCCAGCAGCCGGGGGAGCTACAATGAGCAGTTCTTC.

J is TRBJ2-3 and V is TRBV6-5, with unresolved D. In germline, CDR1 is MNHEY, CDR2 SVGAGI. V gave up 6 bases and J gave up 4 bases, with 8 bases separating them. The CDR3 totals 12 residues. The CDR3 DNA sequence: TGTGCCAGCAGGAAGTGGTCAGATACGCAGTATTTT. This gives the protein CASRKWSDTQYF.

This clonotype was observed a handful of times. The J gene is TRBJ2-4, the V gene TRBV6-2 or TRBV6-3; TRBD2 matches at 8 bases. J was trimmed by 0 bases and V by 6 bases; bases with no gene match: 7. This CDR3 spans 16 amino acids. CDR1 and CDR2 from the germline V gene are MNHEY and SVGEGT. The CDR3 DNA follows: TGTGCCAGCAGCCGTACTAGCGGTCTAGCCAAAAACATTCAGTACTTC. This translates into CASSRTSGLAKNIQYF.

The CDR3 is CAITVLAGGLGEQFF. The CDR3 coding sequence is TGTGCCATCACCGTACTAGCGGGAGGCTTGGGTGAGCAGTTCTTC. This chain connects TRBV10-3 to TRBJ2-1, with 12 bases that match TRBD2. The CDR3 consists of 15 residues. Germline CDR1 is ENHRY and CDR2 is SYGVKD. The junction had 10 bases not matched to a gene; V was cut back by 7 bases and J by 9 bases.

The chain is built from TRBV6-2 or TRBV6-3 and TRBJ2-7; TRBD2 agrees at 11 bases. V gave up 5 bases and J gave up 3 bases; unmatched junction bases: 21. CDR3 length: 20 amino acids. Germline V gene lookup returns CDR1 MNHEY and CDR2 SVGEGT. CDR3 amino acids: CASSPHPGTSGADHFYEQYF. CDR3 coding DNA: TGTGCCAGCAGTCCACACCCTGGGACTAGCGGAGCGGACCACTTCTACGAGCAGTACTTC.

Remarks on this clonotype: Possible read error: a much larger clone is one base away. The gene calls are TRBV28 and TRBJ2-2; D is ambiguous. This CDR3 has 12 amino acids. Germline loops: CDR1 MDHEN, CDR2 SYDVKM. CDR3 loop: CVSSWNTGELFF. CDR3 DNA sequence: TGTGTCAGCAGTTGGAACACCGGGGAGCTGTTTTTT.

This clonotype was seen a few times. The genes are TRBV9 and TRBJ2-7; 8 bases line up with TRBD1. V lost 3 bases and J lost 4; bases outside the gene matches: 3. The CDR3 is made up of 13 amino acids. CDR1 and CDR2 (germline): SGDLS, YYNGEE. CDR3 nucleotide sequence: TGTGCCAGCAGCGCAGGGGGCCGATACGAGCAGTACTTC. This sequence encodes CASSAGGRYEQYF.

This chain uses TRBV5-1 with TRBJ1-5; TRBD1 agrees at 9 bases. Trimming removed 4 bases from V and 5 bases from J; junction bases left unmatched: 7. The CDR3 sequence is 15 residues long. Germline lookup yields CDR1 SGHRS and CDR2 YFSETQ. This chain's CDR3 is CASSEGTGNHQPQHF. CDR3 in DNA: TGCGCCAGCAGCGAGGGGACAGGGAACCATCAGCCCCAGCATTTT.

This clonotype was observed a handful of times. V gene TRBV4-3 combines with J gene TRBJ2-1; TRBD2 matches 10 bases. The germline CDR1 and CDR2 sequences are LGHNA and YSLEER. V dropped 4 bases and J dropped 7; count of bases not matched to a gene: 16. The CDR3 sequence is 18 residues long. The CDR3, as DNA: TGCGCCAGCAGCCGGGAAGGACAACTAGCGGGATTTATGAATGAGCAGTTCTTC. Amino acid sequence: CASSREGQLAGFMNEQFF.

The chain combines TRBV20-1 with TRBJ2-6; 7 nucleotides line up with TRBD1. Germline V gene data show CDR1 as DFQATT and CDR2 as SNEGSKA (reference sequence). The CDR3 extends over 14 amino acids. Trimming removed 5 bases from V and 2 bases from J; junction bases left unmatched: 3. The CDR3 sequence: CSADDRAGANVLTF. CDR3 in DNA: TGCAGTGCTGACGACAGGGCTGGGGCCAACGTCCTGACTTTC.

This rearrangement joins TRBV7-3 to TRBJ2-2; D possibly corresponds to TRBD2 (5 bases). The CDR3 extends over 15 amino acids. From germline, CDR1 is SGHTA and CDR2 FQGTGA. The V gene lost 5 bases and the J gene lost 0 bases, with 10 bases spanning the gap. The CDR3 nucleotides are TGTGCCAGCAGCCTCGCGGGCCCGAACACCGGGGAGCTGTTTTTT. This gives the protein CASSLAGPNTGELFF.

With respect to this clonotype: One end of the junction does not line up with germline, which may come from a read error. The V and J genes are TRBV7-9 and TRBJ1-2; 8 bases agree with TRBD1. Per the germline V gene, CDR1 is SEHNR and CDR2 is FQNEAQ (reference sequence). The CDR3 sequence is 13 residues long. The CDR3 region has the DNA TGTGCCAGCAGCACAGGGGGAGCCTATGCCTACACCTTC. Translation: CASSTGGAYAYTF.

This clonotype has just a few counts. The J gene is TRBJ2-1, the V gene TRBV20-1; D might be TRBD2 (6 bases). V gave up 1 base and J gave up 6 bases, with 16 bases separating them. CDR3 size: 15 residues. The germline V gene encodes CDR1 DFQATT and CDR2 SNEGSKA (reference sequence). CDR3 bases: TGCAGTGCTAGAGCTGGGCACGGGAGTTTCAATGAGCAGTTCTTC. It codes for CSARAGHGSFNEQFF.

This clonotype was seen more than once but under ten times. The rearrangement uses TRBV6-2 or TRBV6-3 and TRBJ2-7; TRBD1 matches at 10 bases. V lost 2 bases, J lost 8 bases, and 6 bases stayed unmatched. The CDR3 runs to 14 residues. Germline CDR1 is MNHEY and CDR2 is SVGEGT. The CDR3 loop reads CASSYGGQGSKQYF. The CDR3 DNA sequence: TGTGCCAGCAGTTACGGGGGACAGGGGTCTAAGCAGTACTTC.

This chain's CDR3 is CASSLAAGLITEAFF. The CDR3 region has the DNA TGTGCCAGCAGTTTAGCGGCAGGGTTGATCACTGAAGCTTTCTTT. The chain carries TRBV12-3 or TRBV12-4 and TRBJ1-1, with D possibly TRBD1 on 5 matching bases. The CDR3 consists of 15 residues. V was cut by 0 bases and J by 4 bases, with 12 bases left in between.

This clonotype was counted only a few times. The V call is TRBV12-3 or TRBV12-4, the J call TRBJ2-7, with TRBD1 matching 7 bases. V lost 6 bases to trimming and J lost 1 base; unmatched junction nucleotides: 9. CDR3 length: 15 residues. The CDR3 DNA sequence: TGTGCCAGCAGGTTACAGGGGACGATATCCTACGAGCAGTACTTC. Protein product: CASRLQGTISYEQYF.

This clonotype was found a few times. V usage is TRBV6-2 or TRBV6-3 and J usage is TRBJ2-7; no definite D call. V lost 7 bases to trimming and J lost 6 bases, with 10 bases between them. Germline V lookup: CDR1 MNHEY, CDR2 SVGEGT. The CDR3 has 11 residues. The CDR3 is CASNVWGEQYF. The CDR3, as DNA: TGTGCCAGCAACGTGTGGGGCGAGCAGTACTTC.

This clonotype appeared a few times. This chain uses TRBV11-2 with TRBJ2-2; the D is unclear. The germline V and J ends were trimmed by 7 bases and 5 bases, with 14 bases remaining between them. The length of the CDR3 is 14 residues. CDR1 is SGHAT and CDR2 is FQNNGV in the germline V gene. CDR3 sequence: CASTILIGTGELFF. The DNA for the CDR3 is TGTGCCAGCACCATCCTGATCGGGACCGGGGAGCTGTTTTTT.

The chain is built from TRBV20-1 and TRBJ1-5; 8 bases are shared with TRBD1. V lost 2 bases to trimming and J lost 1 base; unmatched junction nucleotides: 10. CDR1 is DFQATT, CDR2 SNEGSKA, per germline (reference sequence). The length of the CDR3 is 17 residues. The chain's CDR3 is CSARPIPGQESNQPQHF. The CDR3 DNA is TGCAGTGCTAGACCAATCCCGGGACAGGAGAGCAATCAGCCCCAGCATTTT.

In this sample, this clonotype turned up many times. The chain is built from TRBV11-1 and TRBJ2-5, with D perhaps matching TRBD2 (6 bases). Germline loops: CDR1 SGHAT, CDR2 FQDESV (reference sequence). The CDR3 has 15 residues. With 3 bases removed from V and 10 bases from J, the gap between germline ends came to 21 bases. CDR3 amino acids: CASSFWTTLRGVQYF. DNA for the CDR3: TGTGCCAGCAGCTTTTGGACTACCCTCCGGGGTGTCCAGTACTTC. The full variable domain, its missing parts supplied by reference TRBV11-1 and TRBJ2-5, is EAEVAQSPRYKITEKSQAVAFWCDPISGHATLYWYRQILGQGPELLVQFQDESVVDDSQLPKDRFSAERLKGVDSTLKIQPAELGDSAMYLCASSFWTTLRGVQYFGPGTRLLVL.